This TCR beta chain is drawn from a study of CD8 T cells in ankylosing spondylitis. Study findings and constraints: Clones linked to the disease showed a CD8+ phenotype. They occurred at relatively low frequencies in peripheral blood. Clones linked to disease were reported to show significant enrichment in matched ankylosing spondylitis synovial fluid. Within ankylosing spondylitis blood, a TCR beta motif made up of seven to nine highly homologous variants appeared to be characteristic.

A note on this clonotype: Antigen: not known.

Making use of molecular barcodes, quantitative 5'-RACE generated TCR beta libraries. TCRdb re-analysed the 5' RACE reads in MiXCR, keeping a single row per CDR3 protein. The sample has 700,000 or so distinct CDR3 sequences, around 20% seen once. Sequenced: blood, either unsorted or a sorted T cell fraction (not recorded which). The receptor's source is a male donor with ankylosing spondylitis.

CDR3 sequence (DNA): TGCGCCAGCAGCCCAGGGACCTATAACAATGAGCAGTTCTTC. As protein: CASSPGTYNNEQFF. The chain carries TRBV5-1 and TRBJ2-1, with D possibly being TRBD1 or TRBD2 (5 bases each). V was cut by 4 bases and J by 5 bases, with 13 bases left in between. There are 14 residues in the CDR3. CDR1 is SGHRS and CDR2 is YFSETQ in the germline V gene.